This T cell receptor (beta chain) stems from a study of follicular helper T cells after annual influenza vaccination. Regarding time point: 2014-2015 season, 7 days after vaccination. Measured with immunoSEQ multiplex PCR; TCRdb has only the in-frame clones, and not every one. The data hold roughly 15,000 clones, with 84% observed a single time. CDR1 and CDR2 from the germline V gene are MRHNA and SNTAGT. CDR3 length: 15 amino acids. The V and J ends lost 4 bases and 6 bases respectively, with 18 bases between them. The origin of this receptor is an adult who received the influenza vaccine. The genes are TRBV6-4 and TRBJ1-2; D might be TRBD1 (5 bases). Here the sequenced sample was CXCR5+ CD38- circulating T follicular helper cells from blood, taken 7 days after influenza vaccination. Indicated subset: circulating Tfh, non-naive CD4+CXCR5+PD-1+ (ICOS+CD38+ or ICOS-CD38-). Here the CDR3 reads CASSVPAPGGDGYTF. The CDR3 DNA follows: TGTGCCAGCAGTGTCCCAGCCCCCGGGGGGGATGGCTACACCTTC.